The clone carrying this T cell receptor beta chain was picked up many times. Its antigen is unknown. The CDR3 is made up of 13 amino acids. Trimming took off 6 bases at V and 1 base at J, with 9 bases between the two ends. Germline CDR1 and CDR2: MNHNS and SASEGT. As part of library construction, unique molecular identifiers were attached to individual cDNA molecules. TCRdb re-called the 5' RACE reads with MiXCR, one entry per CDR3 protein. The sample gives some 58,000 distinct CDR3 sequences, around 12% of which show up once; more than 3.5% is in the top ten. These data come from a study of early T cells in non-severe SARS-CoV-2 infection. Background on the study: Chains were not paired, and sequencing was done on bulk RNA from unsorted whole blood.

Overall study results and limits: Matching results from VDJdb favored anti-spike CD8 responses, leaving private and CD4 specificities undetected.

The V gene is TRBV6-1, the J gene TRBJ2-5; unclear D gene. The specimen was whole blood. This receptor was identified in an adult who was a healthcare worker with PCR-confirmed SARS-CoV-2 infection or an uninfected control (not recorded which). The CDR3 nucleotides are TGTGCCAGCAGCACAGATTTCCAAGAGACCCAGTACTTC. Protein product: CASSTDFQETQYF.